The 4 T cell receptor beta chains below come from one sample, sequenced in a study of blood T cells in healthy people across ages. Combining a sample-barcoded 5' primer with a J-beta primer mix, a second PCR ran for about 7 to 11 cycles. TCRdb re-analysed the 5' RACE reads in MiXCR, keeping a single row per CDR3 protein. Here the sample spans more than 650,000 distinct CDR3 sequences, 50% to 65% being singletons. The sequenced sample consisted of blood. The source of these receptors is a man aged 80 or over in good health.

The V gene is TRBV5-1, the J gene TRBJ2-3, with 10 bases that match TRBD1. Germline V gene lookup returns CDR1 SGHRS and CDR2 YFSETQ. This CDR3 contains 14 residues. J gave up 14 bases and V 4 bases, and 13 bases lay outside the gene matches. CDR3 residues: CASSRGTGAPYAYF. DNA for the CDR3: TGCGCCAGCAGCCGAGGGACAGGGGCGCCATACGCGTATTTT.

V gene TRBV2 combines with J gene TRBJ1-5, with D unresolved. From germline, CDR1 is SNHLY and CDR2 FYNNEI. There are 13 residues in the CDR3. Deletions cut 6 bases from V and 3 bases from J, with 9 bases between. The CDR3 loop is CASRTPNNQPQHF. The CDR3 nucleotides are TGTGCCAGCAGGACACCTAACAATCAGCCCCAGCATTTT. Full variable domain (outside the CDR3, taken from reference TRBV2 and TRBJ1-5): EPEVTQTPSHQVTQMGQEVILRCVPISNHLYFYWYRQILGQKVEFLVSFYNNEISEKSEIFDDQFSVERPDGSNFTLKIRSTKLEDSAMYFCASRTPNNQPQHFGDGTRLSIL.

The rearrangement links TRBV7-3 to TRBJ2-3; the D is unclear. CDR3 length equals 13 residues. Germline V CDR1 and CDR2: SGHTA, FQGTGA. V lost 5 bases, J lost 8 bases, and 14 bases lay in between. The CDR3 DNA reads TGTGCCAGCAGCAGGATGCCCCGCGGTACGCAGTATTTT. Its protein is CASSRMPRGTQYF.

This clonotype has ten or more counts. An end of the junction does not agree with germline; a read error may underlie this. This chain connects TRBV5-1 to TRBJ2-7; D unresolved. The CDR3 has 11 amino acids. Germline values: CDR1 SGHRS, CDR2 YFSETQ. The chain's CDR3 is CASSGPYEQYF. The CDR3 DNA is TGTGCCAGCAGTGGACCCTACGAGCAGTACTTC. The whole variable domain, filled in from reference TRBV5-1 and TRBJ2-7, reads KAGVTQTPRYLIKTRGQQVTLSCSPISGHRSVSWYQQTPGQGLQFLFEYFSETQRNKGNFPGRFSGRQFSNSRSEMNVSTLELGDSALYLCASSGPYEQYFGPGTRLTVT.